This T cell receptor (beta chain) was identified during a study of beta chain features in type 1 diabetes. Trimming left V 8 bases short and J 2 bases short, with 5 bases between. The CDR3 covers 11 residues. Germline loops: CDR1 SNHLY, CDR2 FYNNEI. A word on this clone: Its antigen is currently unknown.

Of the isolated RNA, all was reverse transcribed, and so the sequenced material was expressed TCRB transcripts. TCRdb's copy holds only in-frame clones and misses some; the assay was immunoSEQ multiplex PCR. Altogether around 300,000 clones are present, roughly 9.6% being singletons, with the ten largest covering about 0.015%. Study-wide points: Patients' naive, central memory and Treg TCRB repertoires seemed closer to one another than those of healthy donors. People with Type 1 diabetes carried modestly yet significantly shorter TCRB CDR3s in all four CD4+ subsets.

The receptor comes from a woman younger than 45 in good health. V usage is TRBV2 and J usage is TRBJ2-3, with TRBD2 as a possible D gene (5 bases). The sample consisted of naive CD4+ T cells from blood. The CDR3, as DNA: TGTGCCAGCGGACTCACAGATACGCAGTATTTT. Translation gives CASGLTDTQYF.